This TCR beta chain comes out of a study of identical twins. Broader study findings: Its conclusions, products of cross-sectional statistical analysis, did not come from following the same donors. Twin pairs had excess sharing that was weaker in beta out-of-frame sequences. Fewer insertions characterized abundant cord blood beta clonotypes, whereas memory repertoires showed none.

Unique molecular identifiers were present on the cDNA, and a universal primer site came from template switching. TCRdb recomputed calls from the 5' RACE reads with MiXCR, one row per CDR3 protein. The data contain about 700,000 distinct CDR3 sequences, over 8.5% of them singletons. This CDR3 contains 13 residues. Germline values: CDR1 KGHSH, CDR2 LQKENI. The ends were cut back, 1 base at V and 6 bases at J, with 10 bases in the middle. This clonotype has just a few counts. The antigen is unknown. These data were also filed under a second study, of yellow fever vaccine responses in identical twins.

This TCR was sampled from a woman younger than 30 in good health. The sample comprised PBMCs. The chain carries TRBV18 and TRBJ2-7; D gene uncertain. The CDR3 protein is CASSPQVQSEQYF. The CDR3 DNA sequence: TGTGCCAGCTCACCACAAGTTCAGAGCGAGCAGTACTTC.